The rows below give T cell receptor delta chains drawn from one sample of a study of Vδ1+ human thymocytes. TCRdb made new clone calls on the multiplex PCR reads using CATT. The sample has 25,000 to 30,000 delta-chain clones; nearly 7.5% are singletons. Material for sequencing was Vdelta1+ gamma-delta thymocytes from the thymus. These receptors were taken from a girl in the first two years of life who had congenital heart surgery. Each CDR3 is given with its conserved first and last residue. A D gene is named only where the DNA matches it firmly. Not every row has a clone size; where given, it reads once, few, many or a size class.

J | size | D | V | DNA | CDR3
TRDJ1 | few | NA | TRDV1 | TGTGCTCTTGGGGAACAGACACCCGGGGAGCTTAACACCGATAAACTCATCTTT | CALGEQTPGELNTDKLIF
TRDJ1 | few | TRDD3 | TRDV2 | TGTGCCTGTGACACCGCCGCGGTTCCTACTGGGCCGCTGGGGGATGATACCGATAAACTCATCTTT | CACDTAAVPTGPLGDDTDKLIF
TRDJ1 | NA | TRDD3 | TRDV1 | TGTGCTCTTGGGAAATCTCCCAAGGCCTTCCTTCTGATGGGGGATACCTACCTAATGTACACCGATAAACTCATCTTT | CALGKSPKAFLLMGDTYLMYTDKLIF
TRDJ1 | few | NA | TRDV1 | TGTGCTCTTGGGTCTCCGCTCCACAGGGGACTGGGAACGAAACTCATCTTT | CALGSPLHRGLGTKLIF
TRDJ1 | few | TRDD3 | TRDV1 | TGTGCTCTTGGGGAATGTCCTCCCACGCCTACTGGGGGATGGCAGTACACCGATAAACTCATCTTT | CALGECPPTPTGGWQYTDKLIF
TRDJ1 | NA | NA | TRDV1 | TGTGCTCTTGGGGGCCCAGGAAACCTTCCTCCACCCGGGGGATCTTGCGGACCTAAACTCATCTTT | CALGGPGNLPPPGGSCGPKLIF
TRDJ1 | few | NA | TRDV1 | TGTGCTCTTGGGGGCGAGGAGGATAAACTCATCTTT | CALGGEEDKLIF
TRDJ1 | NA | TRDD3 | TRDV1 | TGTGCTCTTCCCCTTACGCGGACTGGGGGATACACCGATAAACTCATCTTT | CALPLTRTGGYTDKLIF
TRDJ1 | NA | TRDD3 | TRDV1 | TGTGCTCTTGGGGCCCCTTCCTCTCTACTGGGGGATAAATCACTTTACACCGATAAACTCATCTTT | CALGAPSSLLGDKSLYTDKLIF
TRDJ1 | few | NA | TRDV1 | TGTGCTCTTGGGGAACTCGTCTCTACGGACACCGATAAACTCATCTTT | CALGELVSTDTDKLIF
TRDJ1 | few | TRDD3 | TRDV1 | TGTGCTCTTGGGGAGCTGGCCCTCGGCGGTTGGGTACTGGGGGATACGCGGTACACCGATAAACTCATCTTT | CALGELALGGWVLGDTRYTDKLIF
TRDJ1 | few | TRDD3 | TRDV1 | TGTGCTCTTGGACTACCTCGGGTGTCCTACAGGGGGATATACGAACCCTCCACCGATAAACTCATCTTT | CALGLPRVSYRGIYEPSTDKLIF
TRDJ1 | NA | NA | TRDV1 | TGTGCTCTTGGTCCACGGGGATATCCCCCTTCCGATTATAAACTCATCTTT | CALGPRGYPPSDYKLIF
TRDJ1 | NA | NA | TRDV1 | TGTGCTCTTGGGGAATCTCTCGTAGTCACCGATAAACTCATCTTT | CALGESLVVTDKLIF
TRDJ1 | few | TRDD3 | TRDV1 | TGTGCTCTTGGGAAACCTCGGCGTCCTCTTCTGGGGGATCCGACCACCGATAAACTCATCTTT | CALGKPRRPLLGDPTTDKLIF
TRDJ1 | few | TRDD3 | TRDV1 | TGTGCTCTTGGGGAACCCCTCCACCCGTACTGGGGGACCAATAATACCGATAAACTCATCTTT | CALGEPLHPYWGTNNTDKLIF
TRDJ1 | NA | TRDD3 | TRDV1 | TGTGCTCTTGGGGAACAGGCCCATCTCTCCCCCACCCTTGTTCTCTGGGGGATACGCTTCTTTGAGTACACCGATAAACTCATCTTT | CALGEQAHLSPTLVLWGIRFFEYTDKLIF
TRDJ2 | few | TRDD3 | TRDV1 | TGTGCTCTTGGGGAACGAAAGAATCCTACTGGGGGATATGCCTTGACAGCACAACTCTTCTTT | CALGERKNPTGGYALTAQLFF
TRDJ2 | medium-sized | TRDD3 | TRDV2 | TGTGCCTGTGACACAAGTGGTACTGGGGGATACGGTGTGGTGGCAGCACAACTCTTCTTT | CACDTSGTGGYGVVAAQLFF
TRDJ1 | NA | NA | TRDV1 | TGTGCTCTTGGGATTCAGACGGGGGCCTACACCGATAAACTCATCTTT | CALGIQTGAYTDKLIF
TRDJ1 | NA | NA | TRDV1 | TGTGCTCTTGGAAGACAGCCCCCCTCAGCCGATAAACTCATCTTT | CALGRQPPSADKLIF
TRDJ1 | few | TRDD3 | TRDV1 | TGTGCTCTTGGGGCCAGGTGTCTGGGGGGGGGCTATTACGATAAACTCATCTTT | CALGARCLGGGYYDKLIF
TRDJ1 | few | TRDD3 | TRDV1 | TGTGCTCTTGGGGTCAGACTTCCTCGTCTGGGGGATACGGGGGACACCGATAAACTCATCTTT | CALGVRLPRLGDTGDTDKLIF
TRDJ1 | few | TRDD3 | TRDV1 | TGTGCTCTTGGGAGCCTTGACTGGGGGATCCGGAACGATAAACTCATCTTT | CALGSLDWGIRNDKLIF
TRDJ1 | few | NA | TRDV1 | TGTGCTCTTGGGGAACTACGTCTGCAGACATACACCGATAAACTCATCTTT | CALGELRLQTYTDKLIF
TRDJ1 | NA | TRDD3 | TRDV1 | TGTGCTCTTGGGTGCGACCAGAGATCCAAATTGAACTCGTACTGGGGGATAAAGGGAGGGACCGATAAACTCATCTTT | CALGCDQRSKLNSYWGIKGGTDKLIF
TRDJ1 | NA | NA | TRDV1 | TGTGCTCTTGGGGAAGGGGGTCCTCCCCCTTTCTGGGGAAAGGACACCGATAAACTCATCTTT | CALGEGGPPPFWGKDTDKLIF
TRDJ1 | few | TRDD3 | TRDV1 | TGTGCTCTTGGGGAACTTCCTAATTTGGATGTACTGGGGGACTACACCGATAAACTCATCTTT | CALGELPNLDVLGDYTDKLIF
TRDJ1 | NA | NA | TRDV1 | TGTGCTCCTGGGGAAATAGGTAGAGGGTTACTTTACACCGATAAACTCATCTTT | CAPGEIGRGLLYTDKLIF
TRDJ1 | few | TRDD3 | TRDV1 | TGTGCTCTTGGGGAAACTCCTACCTCTTACTGGGGGAGCACTTACACCGATAAACTCATCTTT | CALGETPTSYWGSTYTDKLIF
TRDJ1 | NA | TRDD3 | TRDV1 | TGTGCTCTTGGGGAAGCCCACTTGGGGGATACGCCTAAACTCATCTTT | CALGEAHLGDTPKLIF
TRDJ1 | few | NA | TRDV1 | TGTGCTCTTGGGGATCTTGAAAACTGTAAGGAGGCGTACACCGATAAACTCATCTTT | CALGDLENCKEAYTDKLIF
TRDJ1 | NA | NA | TRDV1 | TGTGCTCTTGGGGAACTAGCGTATAGACTACGTAAAAAGGACGATAAACTCATCTTT | CALGELAYRLRKKDDKLIF
TRDJ1 | NA | TRDD3 | TRDV1 | TGTGCTCTTGGGCTAAATCTGGGGGACAACACCGATAAACTCATCTTT | CALGLNLGDNTDKLIF
TRDJ1 | few | NA | TRDV1 | TGTGCTCTTGGGGAATTTAGCCCCGCCAGCGGTGCGCGGTATAAACTCATCTTT | CALGEFSPASGARYKLIF
TRDJ1 | few | TRDD3 | TRDV1 | TGTGCTCTTGGGGAACGACTGGGGGTGCGGTACACCGATAAACTCATCTTT | CALGERLGVRYTDKLIF
TRDJ1 | few | TRDD3 | TRDV1 | TGTGCTCTTGGGGAATCATTCCAGAACCTTCCCTTCACTGGGGGGGGAACCGATAAACTCATCTTT | CALGESFQNLPFTGGGTDKLIF
TRDJ1 | few | TRDD3 | TRDV1 | TGTGCTCTTGGGGTAGTCCGAATGTTTCCTACGGACTGGGGGATAAAGGGGGACACCGATAAACTCATCTTT | CALGVVRMFPTDWGIKGDTDKLIF
TRDJ1 | few | NA | TRDV1 | TGTGCTCTTGGGGAAACCGGACCGGGGCTACCATACACCGATAAACTCATCTTT | CALGETGPGLPYTDKLIF
TRDJ1 | few | TRDD3 | TRDV1 | TGTGCTCTTGGGGGGGACTGGGGGATACGCATGTCCCCCAACACCGATAAACTCATCTTT | CALGGDWGIRMSPNTDKLIF
TRDJ2 | NA | NA | TRDV1 | TGTGCTCTTGGGGAACCACCGCGGCCTTCTTTGGCCCAGAGTGGGGCTTTGACAGCACAACTCTTCTTT | CALGEPPRPSLAQSGALTAQLFF
TRDJ1 | few | TRDD3 | TRDV1 | TGTGCTCCTGGGAACTTTCCTCGCCTACTGGTGGGGGATACGCGGGCCGATAAACTCATCTTT | CAPGNFPRLLVGDTRADKLIF
TRDJ1 | few | TRDD3 | TRDV1 | TGTGCTCTTGGGGCTCTGACTCCTCGTACTGGGGGATTATCCGATAAACTCATCTTT | CALGALTPRTGGLSDKLIF
TRDJ1 | few | TRDD3 | TRDV1 | TGTGCTCTTGGGGAACTGCCCTCCTACTCTACTGGGGGCCCCTCGTACACCGATAAACTCATCTTT | CALGELPSYSTGGPSYTDKLIF
TRDJ1 | NA | TRDD3 | TRDV1 | TGTGCTCTTGGGGCTACTGCTGGGGGATACGATACCGATAAACTCATCTTT | CALGATAGGYDTDKLIF
TRDJ1 | NA | TRDD2 | TRDV1 | TGTGCTCTTGGGAAGGCCTTCCTACCGAACACTGGTCGACTTAAACTCATCTTT | CALGKAFLPNTGRLKLIF
TRDJ1 | NA | NA | TRDV1 | TGTGCTCTTGGGGAAGCCTCCACATCAGTAGTGGGGCCCGCGCCGCTGAAACTCATCTTT | CALGEASTSVVGPAPLKLIF
TRDJ1 | NA | TRDD3 | TRDV1 | TGTGCTCTTGGGGAACTAGGCTGGGGGATTCCACGACCCGATAAACTCATCTTT | CALGELGWGIPRPDKLIF
TRDJ1 | NA | NA | TRDV1 | TGTGCTCTTGGGGAACTGATCTGGGATCCCTCGTACACCGATAAACTCATCTTT | CALGELIWDPSYTDKLIF
TRDJ1 | NA | NA | TRDV1 | TGTGCTCTTGGGGACCCAACCCTCCAACCTACGGAGAGATTCCTCACCGATAAACTCATCTTT | CALGDPTLQPTERFLTDKLIF
TRDJ1 | few | TRDD3 | TRDV1 | TGTGCTCTTGGGGAACTCACGTACTGGGGGATACGAGCGACCGATAAACTCATCTTT | CALGELTYWGIRATDKLIF
TRDJ1 | NA | NA | TRDV1 | TGTGCTCTTGGGGAAATATTATCCTACGGGGATATGTACACCGATAAACTCATCTTT | CALGEILSYGDMYTDKLIF
TRDJ1 | few | TRDD3 | TRDV1 | TGTGCTCTTGGGGAACTTCCCCTATGGCTGGGGGAAACCGATAAACTCATCTTT | CALGELPLWLGETDKLIF
TRDJ1 | NA | TRDD3 | TRDV1 | TGTGCTCTTGGGGAACGAGATTACCTGGCCCAGTACTGGGGGACCCATGGTACCGATAAACTCATCTTT | CALGERDYLAQYWGTHGTDKLIF
TRDJ1 | medium-sized | TRDD3 | TRDV2 | TGTGCCTGTGACGGGCGCCCTCCCCCCGTTTCTGGGGGATACGCGAGAGACACCGATAAACTCATCTTT | CACDGRPPPVSGGYARDTDKLIF
TRDJ1 | few | NA | TRDV1 | TGTGCTCTTGGGGAACCGCCTTCCCGACTCATCTTT | CALGEPPSRLIF
TRDJ1 | NA | TRDD3 | TRDV1 | TGTGCTCTTGGGGAAACCCTCCCGGGGGATCGCGCGTCTTGTCTACACCCCTGGTACACCGATAAACTCATCTTT | CALGETLPGDRASCLHPWYTDKLIF
TRDJ1 | NA | TRDD3 | TRDV1 | TGTGCTCTTGGGGAACCCACACTTCGTGCCTGGGGGCGGTTGTACACCGATAAACTCATCTTT | CALGEPTLRAWGRLYTDKLIF
TRDJ1 | NA | TRDD3 | TRDV1 | TGTGCTCTTGGGCATTCTTCCTACGAGCTCGGTACTGGGGGATACGCTGACACCGATAAACTCATCTTT | CALGHSSYELGTGGYADTDKLIF